The 30 T cell receptor beta chains in this list originate from one sample, sequenced in a study of shared clonotypes between healthy human individuals. TCRdb keeps only in-frame clones here, not all; method: immunoSEQ multiplex PCR. The table includes about 500,000 clones, approximately 77% detected once. The sequencing input was PBMCs. These receptors all come from a woman in her thirties or forties in good health. Some clones in this sample may be carry-over from other donors' samples.

J is TRBJ1-1 and V is TRBV21-1. TRBV21-1 is a recognized pseudogene. The CDR3 contains 16 residues. DNA of the CDR3: TGTGCCAGCAGCAAAGAGGGCAGAGAGGGGAACACTGAAGCTTTCTTT. Translating gives CASSKEGREGNTEAFF.

DNA of the CDR3: TGTGCCATCCGGTTCCGGGACCAAGATTCCTACGAGCAGTACTTC. It codes for CAIRFRDQDSYEQYF. V usage is TRBV10-3 and J usage is TRBJ2-7; D possibly uses TRBD1 or TRBD2 (5 bases each). There are 15 residues in the CDR3. Trimming stripped 8 bases from V and 1 base from J, with 18 bases between. The V gene's germline CDR1 is ENHRY and CDR2 SYGVKD.

In DNA, the CDR3 is TGTGCCAGCAGTACCCCGTCTAGGGGCAATGAGCAGTTCTTC. Translating gives CASSTPSRGNEQFF. The chain links TRBV28 to TRBJ2-1; TRBD1 might be the D (5 bases). Germline V gene lookup returns CDR1 MDHEN and CDR2 SYDVKM. With 5 bases removed from V and 6 bases from J, the gap between germline ends came to 14 bases. This CDR3 is built from 14 residues. The full variable domain, rest sourced from reference TRBV28 and TRBJ2-1, is DVKVTQSSRYLVKRTGEKVFLECVQDMDHENMFWYRQDPGLGLRLIYFSYDVKMKEKGDIPEGYSVSREKKERFSLILESASTNQTSMYLCASSTPSRGNEQFFGPGTRLTVL.

The CDR3 sequence is CASTTAQTNTGELFF. The CDR3, as DNA: TGTGCCAGCACCACCGCACAGACCAACACCGGGGAGCTGTTTTTT. The chain has TRBV6-6 and TRBJ1-3, with unresolved D. The J call could be wrong; TRBJ2-2 is a better fit for the DNA end. The germline V gene encodes CDR1 MNHNY and CDR2 SVGAGI (reference sequence). There are 15 residues in the CDR3.

The chain carries TRBV11-1 and TRBJ2-5, with 7 bases aligning to TRBD2. The end of the DNA fits TRBJ2-7 better, so the J call may be wrong. In germline, CDR1 is SGHAT, CDR2 FQDESV (reference sequence). The CDR3 spans 14 residues. CDR3 amino acids: CASSLSGLPCEQYF. CDR3 coding DNA: TGTGCCAGCAGCTTATCGGGACTACCCTGCGAGCAGTACTTC.

The chain is built from TRBV10-1 and TRBJ2-3; TRBD2 matches at 10 bases. The CDR3 contains 16 residues. The trim removed 5 bases at V and 2 bases at J, leaving 7 bases unmatched. Germline V gives CDR1 WNHNN, CDR2 SYGVQD (reference sequence). The CDR3: CASSRVAGGSTDTQYF. The CDR3 coding sequence is TGCGCCAGCAGTAGAGTAGCGGGAGGTTCCACAGATACGCAGTATTTT.

The chain joins TRBV11-3 to TRBJ2-5; a possible D gene is TRBD2 (6 bases). V gave up 2 bases and J gave up 4 bases, with 11 bases separating them. This CDR3 comprises 14 residues. CDR1 SGHNT and CDR2 YENEEA come from the germline V gene. CDR3 amino acids: CASSLSGVTETQYF. As DNA, the CDR3 is TGTGCCAGCAGCTTATCGGGAGTGACAGAGACCCAGTACTTC.

Comment on this clone: A far larger clone lies a single base away; this is likely a read error. V and J are TRBV10-2 and TRBJ1-1, with D unclear. V shed 4 bases and J shed 3 bases, with 12 bases lying between them. Germline V CDR1 and CDR2: WSHSY, SAAADI. This CDR3 has 14 amino acids. The CDR3 nucleotides are TGCGCCAGCAGTGTCAACTACGTGGACACTGAAGCTTTCTTT. Its translation: CASSVNYVDTEAFF.

Worth noting for this clone: This likely came from a read error, as a far larger clone is one base away. In the same sample, other DNA sequences code for this CDR3. The V gene is TRBV2, the J gene TRBJ2-3; D gene unclear. Germline V gene sequence: CDR1 SNHLY, CDR2 FYNNEI. CDR3 length: 14 residues. CDR3 nucleotides: TGCGCCAGCAGAGGCGTTTTCGAGTCAGATACGCAGTATTTT. This translates into CASRGVFESDTQYF.

The chain recombines TRBV28 with TRBJ2-7, with 11 positions matching TRBD2. Germline loops: CDR1 MDHEN, CDR2 SYDVKM. The CDR3 length is 17 residues. With V trimmed by 2 bases and J by 3 bases, 9 bases remained unmatched. CDR3 region: CASSLPRLAGSNYEQYF. The CDR3 DNA reads as TGTGCCAGCAGTTTACCCCGACTAGCGGGATCAAACTACGAGCAGTACTTC.

This clone was observed a handful of times. V and J are TRBV7-6 and TRBJ1-4, with TRBD1 matching 7 bases. V shed 4 bases, J shed 4 bases, and the junction held 3 bases outside the gene matches. CDR1 is SGHVS and CDR2 is FNYEAQ in the germline V gene. The CDR3 is 14 residues long. The CDR3 DNA sequence: TGTGCCAGCAGCTCGGGACAGTTTAATGAAAAACTGTTTTTT. This encodes CASSSGQFNEKLFF. Drawing the rest from reference TRBV7-6 and TRBJ1-4, the complete variable domain is GAGVSQSPRYKVTKRGQDVALRCDPISGHVSLYWYRQALGQGPEFLTYFNYEAQQDKSGLPNDRFSAERPEGSISTLTIQRTEQRDSAMYRCASSSGQFNEKLFFGSGTQLSVL.

The chain links TRBV5-1 to TRBJ1-1; D remains ambiguous. The CDR3 consists of 14 residues. V shed 1 base and J shed 1 base, with 8 bases lying between them. The germline V gene encodes CDR1 SGHRS and CDR2 YFSETQ. The DNA of the CDR3 is TGCGCCAGCAGCTTGACGGGTTGGAACACTGAAGCTTTCTTT. It encodes CASSLTGWNTEAFF.

The J gene is TRBJ1-2, the V gene TRBV7-8; D remains unclear. The V end was cut by 1 base, the J end by 6 bases, with 12 bases between. This CDR3 is 14 amino acids long. Germline V gene lookup returns CDR1 SGHVS and CDR2 FQNEAQ. As DNA, the CDR3 is TGTGCCAGCAGCTTAGTGGGTTATTCGGATGGCTACACCTTC. Protein sequence: CASSLVGYSDGYTF.

The rearrangement uses TRBV18 and TRBJ2-2, with TRBD2 matching over 7 bases. V was clipped by 3 bases and J by 5 bases; unmatched bases: 9. Germline CDR1 reads KGHSH; CDR2 reads LQKENI. The CDR3 extends over 16 amino acids. CDR3 bases: TGTGCCAGCTCACCGGATGGCGGGAGCGGTACCGGGGAGCTGTTTTTT. Its translation: CASSPDGGSGTGELFF.

The chain couples TRBV6-5 to TRBJ1-2; 7 nucleotides align to TRBD1. Germline-derived CDR1 and CDR2 are MNHEY and SVGAGI. Unmatched junction bases numbered 10, after V lost 8 bases and J lost 4 bases. There are 14 residues in the CDR3. The CDR3 DNA follows: TGTGCCAGCGGGGCAGGGGGGACGGCCTATGGCTACACCTTC. Protein: CASGAGGTAYGYTF.

V usage is TRBV28 and J usage is TRBJ2-7; 12 bases agree with TRBD2. The CDR3 covers 14 residues. From germline, CDR1 is MDHEN and CDR2 SYDVKM. V lost 10 bases to trimming and J lost 6 bases; unmatched junction nucleotides: 10. CDR3 protein: CATKTSGSLGEQYF. CDR3 nucleotides: TGTGCCACTAAGACTAGCGGGAGTTTGGGCGAGCAGTACTTC.

In regard to this clone: A far more abundant clone sits one base away, making this likely a read error. The chain recombines TRBV28 with TRBJ1-1; tentative D call: TRBD1 (5 bases). The CDR3 consists of 17 residues. Trimming took off 1 base at V and 1 base at J, with 16 bases between the two ends. CDR1 is MDHEN, CDR2 SYDVKM, per germline. CDR3 sequence (DNA): TGTGCCAGCAGTTTATTCGGGGAGGGGTCGAGGAACACTGAAGCTTTCTTT. Its protein is CASSLFGEGSRNTEAFF.

The chain uses TRBV28 and TRBJ2-7; D is possibly TRBD2 (5 bases). This CDR3 has 17 amino acids. Germline V gene sequence: CDR1 MDHEN, CDR2 SYDVKM. Trimming cost V 2 bases and J 0 bases, with 17 bases left between them. CDR3 protein: CASSLELRGGLSYEQYF. In DNA form, the CDR3 reads TGTGCCAGCAGTTTAGAGCTTCGAGGAGGACTCTCCTACGAGCAGTACTTC.

This clone has only a few counts. In the same sample, other DNA sequences code for this CDR3. V and J are TRBV6-6 and TRBJ1-1, with D tentatively TRBD1 (6 bases). The V end lost 5 bases, the J end lost 2 bases, and 12 bases lay between the germline ends. Germline V gene data show CDR1 as MNHNY and CDR2 as SVGAGI (reference sequence). CDR3 length: 14 amino acids. CDR3 DNA: TGTGCCAGCAGTCTAGCGACAGGCAACACTGAAGCTTTCTTT. Translated: CASSLATGNTEAFF.

On this clone: This same CDR3 is encoded by further DNA sequences in the sample. The V and J genes are TRBV30 and TRBJ2-5; 13 bases align to TRBD2. Germline trimming cut 4 bases from V and 2 bases from J; bases unmatched to any gene: 4. The germline CDR1 and CDR2 sequences are GTSNPN and SVGIG (reference sequence). The CDR3 is 15 amino acids. The CDR3: CAWNPGLAGQETQYF. CDR3 in DNA: TGTGCCTGGAACCCGGGACTAGCGGGACAAGAGACCCAGTACTTC.

V gene TRBV7-3 combines with J gene TRBJ2-3; 10 nucleotides agree with TRBD1. CDR1 is SGHTA, CDR2 FQGTGA, per germline. There are 14 residues in the CDR3. The V segment lost 3 bases and the J segment 4 bases; nucleotides outside the gene matches: 1. The CDR3 loop reads CASSFGTGADTQYF. The CDR3 nucleotides are TGTGCCAGCAGCTTTGGGACAGGGGCAGATACGCAGTATTTT.

This clone was seen at least ten times. The chain combines TRBV2 with TRBJ1-2; D is perhaps TRBD1 (5 bases). Germline V gene lookup returns CDR1 SNHLY and CDR2 FYNNEI. The V gene lost 1 base and the J gene lost 4 bases, with 10 bases spanning the gap. The CDR3 is 14 residues long. CDR3 nucleotides: TGTGCCAGCAGTGAAGGGGGCACCCTCTATGGCTACACCTTC. This gives the protein CASSEGGTLYGYTF. Full variable domain (missing parts from reference TRBV2 and TRBJ1-2): EPEVTQTPSHQVTQMGQEVILRCVPISNHLYFYWYRQILGQKVEFLVSFYNNEISEKSEIFDDQFSVERPDGSNFTLKIRSTKLEDSAMYFCASSEGGTLYGYTFGSGTRLTVV.

To note about this clone: A far larger clone differs by one base, so this is likely a read error. The same CDR3 also results from other DNA sequences found in this sample. J is TRBJ1-1 and V is TRBV5-6; D is unresolved. The CDR3 is 13 amino acids. V was shortened by 5 bases and J by 1 base, with 9 bases between the two germline ends. Germline assignment: CDR1 SGHDT and CDR2 YYEEEE. CDR3 amino acids: CASSGLTNTEAFF. The CDR3 coding sequence is TGTGCCAGCAGTGGGTTGACGAACACTGAAGCTTTCTTT.

V and J are TRBV6-4 and TRBJ1-5; the match to TRBD1 covers 10 bases. Trimming took 6 bases from V and 11 from J; bases not matched to a gene: 19. Germline lookup yields CDR1 MRHNA and CDR2 SNTAGT. CDR3 length: 17 amino acids. CDR3 in DNA: TGTGCCAGCAGGGGGCTTGGATCGGGGACAGGGGTCAAGTCCCAGCATTTT. It yields the protein CASRGLGSGTGVKSQHF.

This chain links TRBV30 with TRBJ1-5; tentative D call: TRBD1 (5 bases). V lost 2 bases and J lost 0, with 14 bases in between. Germline V lookup: CDR1 GTSNPN, CDR2 SVGIG (reference sequence). The CDR3 runs 16 residues. The CDR3 DNA is TGTGCCTGGAGTCTCAAGACAGTACTTAGCAATCAGCCCCAGCATTTT. Translated: CAWSLKTVLSNQPQHF.

The chain recombines TRBV6-6 with TRBJ2-6; D possibly corresponds to TRBD1 (6 bases). Germline CDR1 reads MNHNY; CDR2 reads SVGAGI (reference sequence). The CDR3 is 16 amino acids. V was cut by 10 bases and J by 1 base, with 17 bases left in between. The DNA for the CDR3 is TGTGCCACCTCGACTCAGGGGTTTTCTGGGGCCAACGTCCTGACTTTC. Encoded protein: CATSTQGFSGANVLTF.

The chain carries TRBV6-6 and TRBJ2-1; 7 nucleotides agree with TRBD1. The CDR3 runs to 15 residues. After removal of 6 bases from V and 4 bases from J, the junction contained 9 bases not matched to a gene. The V gene's germline CDR1 is MNHNY and CDR2 SVGAGI (reference sequence). The chain's CDR3 is CASSTRDRVYNEQFF. The CDR3 DNA follows: TGTGCCAGCAGCACCCGGGACAGAGTTTACAATGAGCAGTTCTTC.

The chain uses TRBV5-1 and TRBJ2-1; 10 bases map to TRBD2. The junction had 7 bases not matched to a gene; V was cut back by 4 bases and J by 6 bases. Germline lookup yields CDR1 SGHRS and CDR2 YFSETQ. The CDR3 spans 15 residues. The CDR3 reads CASSTPGLARNEQFF. In DNA, the CDR3 is TGCGCCAGCAGCACCCCGGGACTAGCGCGCAATGAGCAGTTCTTC.

The genes are TRBV28 and TRBJ1-1; weak D call: TRBD1 (5 bases). V was cut by 8 bases and J by 3 bases, with 22 bases left in between. Per the germline V gene, CDR1 is MDHEN and CDR2 is SYDVKM. The CDR3 is 16 amino acids. CDR3: CASHRGILLVDTEAFF. The CDR3 DNA reads TGTGCCAGCCACCGGGGGATACTGCTCGTGGACACTGAAGCTTTCTTT.

In this sample, this clone turned up once. The V and J genes are TRBV28 and TRBJ1-2; D possibly corresponds to TRBD1 (6 bases). Trimming took 10 bases from V and 4 from J, leaving 22 bases between them. This CDR3 region has 15 residues. CDR1 and CDR2 from the germline V gene are MDHEN and SYDVKM. The CDR3 reads CATASRGALGYGYTF. In DNA, the CDR3 is TGTGCCACCGCCTCTAGGGGGGCGCTGGGCTATGGCTACACCTTC.